These 5 T cell receptor beta chains originate from one sample sequenced in a study of shared clonotypes between healthy human individuals (dated by TCRdb to the early 2020s). Library preparation employed the immunoSEQ multiplex PCR assay. Drawn from immuneACCESS, this table holds only the in-frame rearrangements with V and J called that TCRdb kept. Clones are partly lost; checked studies trace under half to an unresolved V gene and leave the rest unexplained. The sample has around 1.4 million clones on record, approximately 98.5% of them singletons. The ten largest clones take up roughly 0.35% of the sample. Source material: naive CD4+ T cells sorted from blood. The sample's cell subset or site label, decoded: CD45RA+ positively selected. Source of these receptors: a man between 25 and 39 years old in good health.

This chain uses TRBV6-5 with TRBJ1-5; D remains unclear. Germline V gene sequence: CDR1 MNHEY, CDR2 SVGAGI. The length of the CDR3 is 12 residues. V lost 2 bases, J lost 12 bases, and 11 bases lay in between. As DNA, the CDR3 is TGTGCCAGCAGTTACCCGGGTGGGGTCCAGCATTTT. Its protein is CASSYPGGVQHF.

This chain uses TRBV15 with TRBJ1-1; maybe TRBD1 (5 bases). The CDR3 extends over 14 amino acids. Germline V gives CDR1 LNHNV, CDR2 YYDKDF (reference sequence). Trimming removed 6 bases at V and 2 bases at J, with 13 bases between. CDR3 sequence: CATRAWRGNTEAFF. CDR3 DNA sequence: TGTGCCACCAGAGCTTGGAGGGGTAACACTGAAGCTTTCTTT.

This sequence joins TRBV9 and TRBJ1-1, with D unclear. Germline-derived CDR1 and CDR2 are SGDLS and YYNGEE. Trimming took off 0 bases at V and 4 bases at J, with 10 bases between the two ends. This CDR3 is 14 amino acids long. CDR3: CASSVDEWVTEAFF. CDR3 DNA: TGTGCCAGCAGCGTAGATGAGTGGGTCACTGAAGCTTTCTTT.

This chain connects TRBV18 to TRBJ1-2; D is unclear. Germline CDR1 and CDR2: KGHSH and LQKENI. The CDR3 totals 13 residues. Trimming took 3 bases from V and 4 from J, leaving 9 bases between them. The CDR3 loop is CASSPSQPYGYTF. The CDR3, as DNA: TGTGCCAGCTCACCTAGCCAGCCCTATGGCTACACCTTC.

The chain employs TRBV7-6 and TRBJ2-7, with 9 bases aligning to TRBD1. The CDR3 has 16 amino acids. The V gene's germline CDR1 is SGHVS and CDR2 FNYEAQ. The V gene end was trimmed by 5 bases and the J gene end by 5 bases; junction bases not matched to a gene: 13. Here the CDR3 reads CASSPRGGQGVHEQYF. The CDR3, as DNA: TGTGCCAGCAGCCCCCGCGGGGGACAGGGTGTCCACGAGCAGTACTTC. The entire variable domain, with the rest obtained from reference TRBV7-6 and TRBJ2-7, is as follows: GAGVSQSPRYKVTKRGQDVALRCDPISGHVSLYWYRQALGQGPEFLTYFNYEAQQDKSGLPNDRFSAERPEGSISTLTIQRTEQRDSAMYRCASSPRGGQGVHEQYFGPGTRLTVT.